This TCR beta chain was identified in a study of T-cell reconstitution after alpha-beta-depleted transplantation in children. Library preparation (for TCRbeta) was performed with unique molecular identifiers. Each CDR3 protein is one row after TCRdb ran MiXCR on the PCR reads. The sample shows more than 250,000 distinct CDR3 sequences, around 9.6% of them seen only once. The source is a human donor who donated a stem cell graft to a child with SCID. The specimen comprised PBMCs from the stem cell graft donor, sampled from the stem cell graft.

CDR3 region: CASRRGPAVYEQYF. CDR3 sequence (DNA): TGTGCCAGCAGACGCGGCCCCGCGGTCTACGAGCAGTACTTC. The chain has TRBV27 and TRBJ2-7; no clear D. V lost 6 bases and J lost 3, with 15 bases in between. This CDR3 has 14 residues. Germline values: CDR1 MNHEY, CDR2 SMNVEV (reference sequence).